A single T cell receptor (beta chain) is shown here with its context. These data come from a study of regulatory T cells in long-lasting Graves disease. The V end was cut by 7 bases, the J end by 8 bases, with 14 bases between. CDR3 length equals 12 residues. Germline V gene data show CDR1 as MDHEN and CDR2 as SYDVKM. As to time point: persistent/refractory GD, antithyroid drugs over 5 years with positive TRAb. Making the TCR library involved RNA that had been extracted from PBMCs. TCR beta libraries were built with iRepertoire HTBI primers and Arm-PCR of CDR3 regions. TCRdb fed the multiplex PCR reads into MiXCR, producing one record per CDR3 protein. Of a few hundred thousand distinct CDR3 sequences listed, 20% to 25% are singletons.

The origin of this receptor is a female donor with Graves disease. This chain joins TRBV28 and TRBJ1-2, with D possibly being TRBD1 (6 bases). The source was peripheral blood mononuclear cells (PBMCs), collected when the disease was refractory, from a patient treated with antithyroid drugs. This chain's CDR3 is CASKEGEGGYTF. The CDR3, as DNA: TGTGCCAGCAAAGAGGGGGAAGGCGGCTACACCTTC.